Listed here are 23 T cell receptor beta chains from one sample, sequenced in a study of blood T cells in healthy people across ages. Sample-barcoded 5' priming and a J-beta primer mix drove a second PCR of roughly 6 to 12 cycles. Each CDR3 protein gets one entry after TCRdb re-called the 5' RACE reads with MiXCR. The sample holds about 540,000 distinct CDR3 sequences, around 24% seen once. The data also belong to a second study, concerning T cells of mothers and their children.

Sequencing input: blood. All receptors come from a boy younger than 18 in good health.

The chain has TRBV29-1 and TRBJ1-5; 11 nucleotides match TRBD1. Per germline, CDR1 SQVTM and CDR2 ANQGSEA. This CDR3 is 15 amino acids long. The V segment lost 4 bases and the J segment 4 bases; nucleotides outside the gene matches: 6. The CDR3 region is CSVAYRDRGNQPQHF. CDR3 nucleotides: TGCAGCGTTGCTTACCGGGACAGGGGGAATCAGCCCCAGCATTTT.

This clonotype was found many times. The rearrangement links TRBV6-4 to TRBJ2-6, with 8 bases aligning to TRBD1. Losses at the gene ends were 6 bases for V and 0 bases for J; bases not matched to a gene: 4. Germline CDR1 is MRHNA and CDR2 is SNTAGT. The CDR3 length is 16 residues. CDR3: CASRATGGSGANVLTF. The CDR3 bases are TGTGCCAGCAGAGCTACAGGGGGCTCTGGGGCCAACGTCCTGACTTTC.

In this sample, this clonotype turned up a few times. The V gene is TRBV15, the J gene TRBJ2-3, with D unresolved. CDR1 LNHNV and CDR2 YYDKDF come from the germline V gene (reference sequence). V shed 0 bases and J shed 3 bases, with 4 bases lying between them. The length of the CDR3 is 13 residues. In DNA, the CDR3 is TGTGCCACCAGCAGAGAGTGGACAGATACGCAGTATTTT. Protein product: CATSREWTDTQYF.

The CDR3 loop reads CASSLVLAGMGQETQYF. The CDR3 DNA sequence: TGTGCCAGCAGCTTAGTACTAGCGGGGATGGGGCAAGAGACCCAGTACTTC. The rearrangement uses TRBV7-2 and TRBJ2-5; TRBD2 matches 10 bases. The J segment lost 2 bases and the V segment lost 1 base, leaving 7 bases of the junction unmatched. Germline loops: CDR1 SGHTA, CDR2 FQGNSA. The CDR3 has 17 residues. Looking up the rest from reference TRBV7-2 and TRBJ2-5 gives the full variable domain: GAGVSQSPSNKVTEKGKDVELRCDPISGHTALYWYRQSLGQGLEFLIYFQGNSAPDKSGLPSDRFSAERTGGSVSTLTIQRTQQEDSAVYLCASSLVLAGMGQETQYFGPGTRLLVL.

The CDR3 spells CASSRGGWEYNEQFF. The CDR3 region has the DNA TGTGCCAGCAGTCGGGGGGGGTGGGAATACAATGAGCAGTTCTTC. The chain employs TRBV12-3 or TRBV12-4 and TRBJ2-1; the match to TRBD2 covers 8 bases. The J segment lost 4 bases and the V segment lost 5 bases, leaving 7 bases of the junction unmatched. The CDR3 runs to 15 residues.

J is TRBJ1-4 and V is TRBV27, with no clear D. The CDR3 is 14 amino acids. V shed 5 bases and J shed 10 bases, with 17 bases lying between them. Germline V gives CDR1 MNHEY, CDR2 SMNVEV (reference sequence). This CDR3 is CASSLTSDGGKLFF. CDR3 nucleotide sequence: TGTGCCAGCAGTCTCACTTCGGACGGCGGAAAACTGTTTTTT. Combining the CDR3 with reference TRBV27 and TRBJ1-4 gives the whole variable domain EAQVTQNPRYLITVTGKKLTVTCSQNMNHEYMSWYRQDPGLGLRQIYYSMNVEVTDKGDVPEGYKVSRKEKRNFPLILESPSPNQTSLYFCASSLTSDGGKLFFGSGTQLSVL.

This chain links TRBV28 with TRBJ1-2; D gene uncertain. CDR1 and CDR2 (germline): MDHEN, SYDVKM. The V and J ends lost 10 bases and 5 bases respectively, with 11 bases between them. CDR3 length: 11 amino acids. This CDR3 is CATSPGYGYTF. The CDR3 DNA is TGTGCCACCTCGCCGGGGTATGGCTACACCTTC.

Notes on this clonotype: The junction differs from germline at one of its ends, possibly a read error. The chain is built from TRBV28 and TRBJ2-7; 14 bases match TRBD2. The CDR3 spans 15 residues. Germline V gene data show CDR1 as MDHEN and CDR2 as SYDVKM. The CDR3 bases are TGTGCCAGTAGACTAGCGGGAGGGTCTATAGACGAGCACTACTTC. As protein: CASRLAGGSIDEHYF.

This clonotype was counted only a few times. The J gene is TRBJ2-7, the V gene TRBV4-2; D is perhaps TRBD2 (5 bases). The germline V and J ends were trimmed by 1 base and 2 bases, with 12 bases remaining between them. The CDR3 runs 15 residues. Germline values: CDR1 LGHNA, CDR2 YNFKEQ. DNA for the CDR3: TGTGCCAGCAGCCAAGCGATCGGGATGACCTACGAGCAGTACTTC. Translation: CASSQAIGMTYEQYF.

V and J are TRBV30 and TRBJ2-1; 8 nucleotides line up with TRBD2. Germline V gene sequence: CDR1 GTSNPN, CDR2 SVGIG (reference sequence). CDR3 size: 13 residues. J lost 2 bases, V lost 3 bases, and 0 bases had no gene match. CDR3 in DNA: TGTGCCTGGAGCGGGGGGGCCTACAATGAGCAGTTCTTC. This sequence encodes CAWSGGAYNEQFF.

The chain has TRBV28 and TRBJ2-1; D call uncertain. Germline values: CDR1 MDHEN, CDR2 SYDVKM. This CDR3 contains 13 residues. Trimming left V 7 bases short and J 6 bases short, with 13 bases between. For the CDR3, the DNA is TGTGCCAGCACCGACTCATGGTTCAATGAGCAGTTCTTC. Its translation is CASTDSWFNEQFF.

The chain has TRBV7-2 and TRBJ2-6, with D perhaps matching TRBD1 or TRBD2 (5 bases each). The CDR3 length is 19 residues. Germline V gives CDR1 SGHTA, CDR2 FQGNSA. The ends were cut back, 4 bases at V and 3 bases at J, with 22 bases in the middle. CDR3 sequence (DNA): TGTGCCAGCAGCTCGTCCGGGACCTATGCGCCAGGTGGGGCCAACGTCCTGACTTTC. Translating gives CASSSSGTYAPGGANVLTF.

The chain carries TRBV29-1 and TRBJ1-4; D is possibly TRBD1 (5 bases). The CDR3 is 12 residues long. Germline lookup yields CDR1 SQVTM and CDR2 ANQGSEA. With 4 bases removed from V and 8 bases from J, the gap between germline ends came to 11 bases. Here the CDR3 reads CSVGTNREKLFF. The CDR3 DNA reads as TGCAGCGTTGGCACCAACAGGGAAAAACTGTTTTTT.

The chain joins TRBV5-1 to TRBJ2-3, with D perhaps TRBD1 (6 bases). Trimming cost V 4 bases and J 0 bases, with 12 bases left between them. The CDR3 loop spans 15 amino acids. Germline V CDR1 and CDR2: SGHRS, YFSETQ. The CDR3 coding sequence is TGCGCCAGCAGCCGACCGGGACAAAGCACAGATACGCAGTATTTT. Encoded protein: CASSRPGQSTDTQYF.

This clonotype has only a few counts. Written as DNA, the CDR3 is TGTGCCAGCAGCTTAGGACAGGGGGGCAACCAAGAGACCCAGTACTTC. Protein product: CASSLGQGGNQETQYF. The chain recombines TRBV7-2 with TRBJ2-7; TRBD1 matches 9 bases. The closer fit of TRBJ2-5 to the DNA end suggests the J call may be wrong. From germline, CDR1 is SGHTA and CDR2 FQGNSA. The CDR3 loop spans 16 amino acids.

J is TRBJ2-1 and V is TRBV11-2, with 7 nucleotides matching TRBD2. Germline V CDR1 and CDR2: SGHAT, FQNNGV. The CDR3 consists of 14 residues. The junction had 5 bases not matched to a gene; V was cut back by 6 bases and J by 3 bases. The CDR3 is CASRGAGIYNEQFF. CDR3 in DNA: TGTGCCAGCAGAGGAGCGGGGATCTACAATGAGCAGTTCTTC.

V gene TRBV29-1 combines with J gene TRBJ2-3; D unresolved. Germline V lookup: CDR1 SQVTM, CDR2 ANQGSEA. The CDR3 covers 12 residues. Trimming left V 6 bases short and J 2 bases short, with 9 bases between. In DNA, the CDR3 is TGCAGCGTCCCCCTTACCACAGATACGCAGTATTTT. It specifies CSVPLTTDTQYF.

This clonotype was found a few times. The DNA for the CDR3 is TGTGCCATCAGTGAGGGGCGGGGTAGGGACGAGCAGTACTTC. It specifies CAISEGRGRDEQYF. V gene TRBV10-3 combines with J gene TRBJ2-5; D perhaps matches TRBD2 (6 bases). The J call may be wrong; the DNA end is better matched by TRBJ2-7. Germline assignment: CDR1 ENHRY and CDR2 SYGVKD. CDR3 length equals 14 residues.

This clonotype was seen a few times. The chain employs TRBV20-1 and TRBJ2-5; tentative D call: TRBD1 (5 bases). The J call may not be correct, given that the DNA end is closer to TRBJ2-7. From germline, CDR1 is DFQATT and CDR2 SNEGSKA (reference sequence). The CDR3 consists of 14 residues. In DNA, the CDR3 is TGCAGTGCTAGAGACCGGACATTCTCCTACGAGCAGTACTTC. Its translation: CSARDRTFSYEQYF.

The chain carries TRBV29-1 and TRBJ1-2; no definite D call. The V gene's germline CDR1 is SQVTM and CDR2 ANQGSEA. CDR3 length: 12 amino acids. The V end was cut by 4 bases, the J end by 8 bases, with 14 bases between. The CDR3 sequence: CSVVRPLKGYTF. CDR3 nucleotide sequence: TGCAGCGTTGTTAGGCCCTTGAAAGGCTACACCTTC.

As DNA, the CDR3 is TGTGCCAGCAGTTTAGGCGGGAGGGTCAACGAGCAGTACTTC. This gives the protein CASSLGGRVNEQYF. V is TRBV28 and J is TRBJ2-5; 9 bases are shared with TRBD2. The J call may be incorrect, as the DNA end agrees better with TRBJ2-7. Germline CDR1 reads MDHEN; CDR2 reads SYDVKM. The CDR3 loop spans 14 amino acids.

This clonotype was seen a handful of times. The V gene is TRBV7-2, the J gene TRBJ2-3; D gene unclear. Trimming removed 1 base at V and 4 bases at J, with 12 bases between. This CDR3 region has 15 residues. From germline, CDR1 is SGHTA and CDR2 FQGNSA. CDR3 sequence (DNA): TGTGCCAGCAGCTTAGTAACAGTTGGCGCAGATACGCAGTATTTT. As protein: CASSLVTVGADTQYF.

This clonotype occurred many times. The chain uses TRBV29-1 and TRBJ2-5, with D uncertain. V lost 5 bases and J lost 0, with 10 bases in between. Germline values: CDR1 SQVTM, CDR2 ANQGSEA. This CDR3 is built from 13 residues. This CDR3 reads CSVIGRYQETQYF. CDR3 bases: TGCAGCGTTATCGGGCGGTACCAAGAGACCCAGTACTTC. The complete variable domain, with remaining parts taken from reference TRBV29-1 and TRBJ2-5, reads SAVISQKPSRDICQRGTSLTIQCQVDSQVTMMFWYRQQPGQSLTLIATANQGSEATYESGFVIDKFPISRPNLTFSTLTVSNMSPEDSSIYLCSVIGRYQETQYFGPGTRLLVL.